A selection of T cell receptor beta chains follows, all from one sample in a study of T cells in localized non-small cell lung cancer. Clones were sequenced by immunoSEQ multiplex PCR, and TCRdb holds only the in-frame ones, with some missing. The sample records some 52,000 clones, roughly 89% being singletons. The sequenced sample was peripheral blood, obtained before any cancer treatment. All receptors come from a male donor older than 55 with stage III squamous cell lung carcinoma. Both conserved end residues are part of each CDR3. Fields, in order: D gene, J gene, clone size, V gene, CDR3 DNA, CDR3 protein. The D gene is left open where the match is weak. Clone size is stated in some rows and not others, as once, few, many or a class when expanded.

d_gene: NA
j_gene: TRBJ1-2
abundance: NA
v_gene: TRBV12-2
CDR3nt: TGTGCAAGTCGCTTAGCTTGGACCGACCATGGAGACTATGGCTACACCTTC
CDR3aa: CASRLAWTDHGDYGYTF

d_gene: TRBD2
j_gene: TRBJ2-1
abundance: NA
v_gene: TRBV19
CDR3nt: TGTGCCTCCAGGACTAGCGGGAGGGGGTACTCCTACAATGAGCAGTTCTTC
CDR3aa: CASRTSGRGYSYNEQFF

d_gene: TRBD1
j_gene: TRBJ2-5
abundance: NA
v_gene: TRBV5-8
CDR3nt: TGTGCCAGCAGCTTCTCGGGACAGCGGTACCAAGAGACCCAGTACTTC
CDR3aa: CASSFSGQRYQETQYF

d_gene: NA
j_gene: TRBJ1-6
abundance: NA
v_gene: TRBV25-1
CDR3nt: TGTGCCAGCAGTGCGCCGCGCGGGCAGAATTCACCCCTCCACTTT
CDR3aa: CASSAPRGQNSPLHF

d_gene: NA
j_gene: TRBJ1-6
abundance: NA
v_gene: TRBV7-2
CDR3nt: TGTGCCAGCAGCTTAGGGCCCCAAGATTCACCCCTCCACTTT
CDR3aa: CASSLGPQDSPLHF

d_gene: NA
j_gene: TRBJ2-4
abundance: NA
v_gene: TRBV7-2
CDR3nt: TGTGCCAGCAGCTTAGTATCTGGGGAAGGGGCCAAAAACATTCAGTACTTC
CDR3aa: CASSLVSGEGAKNIQYF

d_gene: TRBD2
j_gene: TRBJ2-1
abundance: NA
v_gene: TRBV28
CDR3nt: TGTGCCAGCAGCGCCGCTAGCGGGGGATACAATGAGCAGTTCTTC
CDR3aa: CASSAASGGYNEQFF

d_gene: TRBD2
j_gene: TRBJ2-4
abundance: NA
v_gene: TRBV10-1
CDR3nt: TGCGCCAGCAGAACAGGGACTAGGGCCAAAAACATTCAGTACTTC
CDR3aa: CASRTGTRAKNIQYF

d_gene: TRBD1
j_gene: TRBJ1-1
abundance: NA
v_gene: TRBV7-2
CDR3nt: TGTGCCAGCAGCCTAACCAGGGGGGTGAACACTGAAGCTTTCTTT
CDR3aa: CASSLTRGVNTEAFF

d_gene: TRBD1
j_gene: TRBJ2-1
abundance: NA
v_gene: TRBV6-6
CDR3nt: TGTGCCAGCAGTTACGCTACGGGACAGGGGTCCCACGAGCAGTTCTTC
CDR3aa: CASSYATGQGSHEQFF

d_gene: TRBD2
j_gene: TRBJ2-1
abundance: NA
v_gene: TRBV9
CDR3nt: TGTGCCAGCAGCGTAGGGTCCGGGACTAGCGGTTACAATGAGCAGTTCTTC
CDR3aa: CASSVGSGTSGYNEQFF

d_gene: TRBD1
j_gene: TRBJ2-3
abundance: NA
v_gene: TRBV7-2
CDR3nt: TGTGCCAGCAGAGAACAGGGGACCACAGATACGCAGTATTTT
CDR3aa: CASREQGTTDTQYF

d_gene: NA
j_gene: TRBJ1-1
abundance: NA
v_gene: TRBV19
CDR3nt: TGTGCCAGTCGGAAGGACACCGGGATCACTGAAGCTTTCTTT
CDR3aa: CASRKDTGITEAFF

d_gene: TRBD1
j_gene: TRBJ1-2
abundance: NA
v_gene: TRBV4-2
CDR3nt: TGTGCCAGCAGGCCTCAGGACCGGACAGGGGACTATGGCTACACCTTC
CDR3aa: CASRPQDRTGDYGYTF

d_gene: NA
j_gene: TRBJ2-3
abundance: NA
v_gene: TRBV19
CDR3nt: TGTGCCAGTAACACAGGGGTAAGGAGAGCGGGGACAGATACGCAGTATTTT
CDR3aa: CASNTGVRRAGTDTQYF

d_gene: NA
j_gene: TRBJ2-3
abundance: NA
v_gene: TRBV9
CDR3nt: TGTGCCAGCAGCGTATTTGGCGGCAGCACAGATACGCAGTATTTT
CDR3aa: CASSVFGGSTDTQYF

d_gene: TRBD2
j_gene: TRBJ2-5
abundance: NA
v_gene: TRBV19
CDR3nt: TGTGCCAGTAGTACACGGACTAGCGGGAGTGAGACCCAGTACTTC
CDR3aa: CASSTRTSGSETQYF

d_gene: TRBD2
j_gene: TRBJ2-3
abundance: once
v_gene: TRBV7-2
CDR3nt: TGTGCCAGCAGCTTCTCGGGGGGAGGAAGAAGTACGCAGTATTTT
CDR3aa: CASSFSGGGRSTQYF

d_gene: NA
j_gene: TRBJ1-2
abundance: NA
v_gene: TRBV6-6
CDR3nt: TGTGCCAGCAGTTACTCGGTTATTTCCTCCCGGAGCTACACCTTC
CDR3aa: CASSYSVISSRSYTF

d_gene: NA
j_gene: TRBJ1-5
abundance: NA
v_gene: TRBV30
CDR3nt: TGTGCCTGGAGTCATCCGAGAGGTCAGCCCCAGCATTTT
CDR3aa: CAWSHPRGQPQHF

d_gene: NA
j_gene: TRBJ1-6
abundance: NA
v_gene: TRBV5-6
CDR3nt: TGTGCCAGCCACCGCAGGCGGCACCGATCTAATTCACCCCTCCACTTT
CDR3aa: CASHRRRHRSNSPLHF

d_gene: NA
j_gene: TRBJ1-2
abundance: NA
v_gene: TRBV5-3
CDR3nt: TGTGCCAGAAGCTTGGCCTTATTGGAGCAGGGAAGGAAAAACTATGGCTACACCTTC
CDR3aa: CARSLALLEQGRKNYGYTF

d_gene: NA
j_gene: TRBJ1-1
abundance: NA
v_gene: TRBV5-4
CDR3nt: TGTGCCAGCAGCATACAGGGTACTGAAGCTTTCTTT
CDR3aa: CASSIQGTEAFF

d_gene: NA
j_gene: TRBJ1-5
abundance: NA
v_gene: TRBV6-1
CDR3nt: TGTGCCAGCAGTGACGCGTATCGGACAGATAATAGCAATCAGCCCCAGCATTTT
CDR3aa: CASSDAYRTDNSNQPQHF

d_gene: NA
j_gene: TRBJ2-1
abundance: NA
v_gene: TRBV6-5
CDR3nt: TGTGCCAGCAGTCCAACGCCGGCTCCTCGGAAGCAGTTCTTC
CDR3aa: CASSPTPAPRKQFF

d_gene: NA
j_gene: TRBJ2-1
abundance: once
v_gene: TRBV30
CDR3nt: TGTGCCTGGATTACAGGGAAGGATGAGCAGTTCTTC
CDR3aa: CAWITGKDEQFF

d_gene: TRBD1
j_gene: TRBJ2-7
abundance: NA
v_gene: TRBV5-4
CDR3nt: TGTGCCAGCAGCCAACAGGGGGCATTGTACGAGCAGTACTTC
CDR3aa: CASSQQGALYEQYF

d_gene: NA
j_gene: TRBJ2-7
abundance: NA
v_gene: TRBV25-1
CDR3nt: TGTGCCAGCAGTGGGTCGTGGGCAGACGAGCAGTACTTC
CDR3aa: CASSGSWADEQYF

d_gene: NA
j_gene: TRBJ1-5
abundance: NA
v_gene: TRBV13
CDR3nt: TGTGCCAGCAGCTTAGGGGGGGGCCGTAGCAATCAGCCCCAGCATTTT
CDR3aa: CASSLGGGRSNQPQHF

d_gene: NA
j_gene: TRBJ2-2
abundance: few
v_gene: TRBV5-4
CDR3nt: TGTGCCAGCAGCCCGTTGGGGTCCGGGGAGCTGTTTTTT
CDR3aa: CASSPLGSGELFF

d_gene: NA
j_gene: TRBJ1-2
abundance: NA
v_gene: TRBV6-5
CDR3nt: TGTGCCAGCAGTTACTCGACCCCAGGCCGATTCTATGGCTACACCTTC
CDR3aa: CASSYSTPGRFYGYTF

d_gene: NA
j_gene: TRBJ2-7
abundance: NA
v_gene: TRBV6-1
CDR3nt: TGTGCCAGCAGTGAAGCAGTTGGGGGGGCCGCCTACGAGCAGTACTTC
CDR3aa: CASSEAVGGAAYEQYF